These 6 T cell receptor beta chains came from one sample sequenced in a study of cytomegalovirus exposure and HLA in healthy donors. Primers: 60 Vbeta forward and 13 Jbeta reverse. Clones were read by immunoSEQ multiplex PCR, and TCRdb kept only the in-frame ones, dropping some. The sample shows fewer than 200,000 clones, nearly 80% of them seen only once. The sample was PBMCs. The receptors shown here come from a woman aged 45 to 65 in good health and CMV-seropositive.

In nucleotides, the CDR3 is TGTGCCAGCAGCTTATACGGAGGCCTATCTGGAAACACCATATATTTT. Residues: CASSLYGGLSGNTIYF. V and J are TRBV7-9 and TRBJ1-3, with D uncertain. CDR1 and CDR2 (germline): SEHNR, FQNEAQ (reference sequence). The CDR3 extends over 16 amino acids. Trimming left V 2 bases short and J 1 base short, with 12 bases between.

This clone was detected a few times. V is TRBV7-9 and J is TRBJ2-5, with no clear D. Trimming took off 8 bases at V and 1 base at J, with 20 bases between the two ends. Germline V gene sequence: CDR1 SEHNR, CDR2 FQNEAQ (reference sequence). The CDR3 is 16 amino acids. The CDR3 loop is CASGPAYETSQETQYF. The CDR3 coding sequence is TGTGCCAGCGGGCCTGCCTACGAAACTTCCCAAGAGACCCAGTACTTC.

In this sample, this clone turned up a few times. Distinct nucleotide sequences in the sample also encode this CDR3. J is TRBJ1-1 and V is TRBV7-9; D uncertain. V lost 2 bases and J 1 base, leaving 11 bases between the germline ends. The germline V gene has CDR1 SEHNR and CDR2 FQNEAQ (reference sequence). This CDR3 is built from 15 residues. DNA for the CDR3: TGTGCCAGCAGCTTATCGTCGGTCGAGAACACTGAAGCTTTCTTT. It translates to CASSLSSVENTEAFF.

CDR3 residues: CASSLSPGQGAAGELFF. The CDR3 DNA follows: TGTGCCAGCAGCTTGTCACCGGGACAGGGCGCCGCCGGGGAGCTGTTTTTT. The gene calls are TRBV7-3 and TRBJ2-2, with 9 bases lining up with TRBD1. The V gene end was trimmed by 3 bases and the J gene end by 6 bases; junction bases not matched to a gene: 11. The CDR3 loop spans 17 amino acids. CDR1 and CDR2 from the germline V gene are SGHTA and FQGTGA.

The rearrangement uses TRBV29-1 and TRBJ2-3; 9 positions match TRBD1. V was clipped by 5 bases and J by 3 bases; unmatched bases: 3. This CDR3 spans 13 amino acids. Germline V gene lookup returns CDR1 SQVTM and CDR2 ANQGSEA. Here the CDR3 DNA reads TGCAGCGTTACAGGGGGCGGTACAGATACGCAGTATTTT. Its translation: CSVTGGGTDTQYF.

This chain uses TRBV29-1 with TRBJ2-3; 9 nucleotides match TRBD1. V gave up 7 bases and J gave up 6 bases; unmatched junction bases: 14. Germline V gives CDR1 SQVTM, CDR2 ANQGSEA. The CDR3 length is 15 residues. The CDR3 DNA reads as TGCAGCGGCAAAAATATGGGACAGGGTGGGGATACGCAGTATTTT. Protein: CSGKNMGQGGDTQYF.